This T cell receptor beta chain was identified during a study of T cell responses to AZD1222 COVID-19 vaccine. This clone was detected a few times. This CDR3 contains 14 residues. Germline V gene lookup returns CDR1 MNHNY and CDR2 SVGAGI (reference sequence). Trimming removed 2 bases from V and 5 bases from J; junction bases left unmatched: 0. Here immunoSEQ multiplex PCR was the method, and the copy in TCRdb shows in-frame clones only, minus some. The sample comprises about 99,000 clones, approximately 86% of which are singletons, and 3% to 3.5% rests with the top ten. This clonotype originated in an adult who received the MenACWY meningococcal vaccine as a control. Material: peripheral blood, obtained 28 days after the second dose of the MenACWY control vaccine. V gene TRBV6-6 combines with J gene TRBJ2-2, with TRBD2 identical over 9 bases. The CDR3 loop reads CASSYTSGTGELFF. CDR3 DNA: TGTGCCAGCAGTTACACTAGCGGGACCGGGGAGCTGTTTTTT.